Sequencing of this TCR beta chain was carried out in a study of T cells in localized non-small cell lung cancer. Study results and caveats: There were a median around 53 of the top 100 tumor clones appearing in adjacent lung.

This table comes from immunoSEQ multiplex PCR, and its TCRdb copy is limited to in-frame clones, with some not included. Of some 31,000 clones listed, approximately 80% are singletons. Trimming pared 7 bases from V and 6 bases from J, leaving 15 bases between. Germline CDR1 MNHNY, CDR2 SVGAGI (reference sequence). This CDR3 spans 13 amino acids. A word on this clone: Its antigen is not known.

The source of this sequence is an older male donor with stage II squamous cell lung carcinoma. The chain recombines TRBV6-6 with TRBJ1-2; D gene uncertain. Sequenced here: peripheral blood, sampled before any cancer treatment. Written as DNA, the CDR3 is TGTGCCAGCAAAGACGGAGGTGATGATGGCTACACCTTC. It encodes CASKDGGDDGYTF.